The 24 T cell receptor beta chains below were found in one sample sequenced in a study of shared clonotypes between healthy human individuals. Produced via immunoSEQ multiplex PCR; TCRdb's table is partial and in-frame only. The profile shows roughly 2,300,000 clones, about 90% of them singletons. The sample taken for sequencing was naive CD4+ T cells from PBMCs. As for subset: CD45RA+ positively selected. The source of these receptors is a man younger than 35 in good health. Some clones in this sample may be carry-over from other donors' samples.

This clone turned up a few times. The chain combines TRBV18 with TRBJ1-1; D perhaps matches TRBD1 (6 bases). With 6 bases removed from V and 5 bases from J, the gap between germline ends came to 19 bases. Germline V gene lookup returns CDR1 KGHSH and CDR2 LQKENI. There are 15 residues in the CDR3. CDR3 bases: TGTGCCAGCTCGCCTCGGGACACCGGGGTGACTGAAGCTTTCTTT. Its protein product is CASSPRDTGVTEAFF.

This clone was counted only a few times. CDR3 amino acids: CSARDSREAFF. In nucleotides, the CDR3 is TGCAGTGCTAGAGACAGCAGAGAAGCTTTCTTT. The chain joins TRBV20-1 to TRBJ1-1; the D is unclear. The CDR3 length is 11 residues. V was pared by 0 bases and J by 8 bases, with 7 bases between. CDR1 DFQATT and CDR2 SNEGSKA come from the germline V gene (reference sequence).

V gene TRBV7-9 combines with J gene TRBJ2-3; D possibly corresponds to TRBD2 (6 bases). The CDR3 is made up of 14 amino acids. CDR1 SEHNR and CDR2 FQNEAQ come from the germline V gene (reference sequence). Trimming cost V 4 bases and J 4 bases, with 12 bases left between them. The CDR3 here is CASSWNLASDTQYF. CDR3 bases: TGTGCCAGCAGCTGGAACCTAGCGTCAGATACGCAGTATTTT. The full variable domain, its missing parts supplied by reference TRBV7-9 and TRBJ2-3, is DTGVSQNPRHKITKRGQNVTFRCDPISEHNRLYWYRQTLGQGPEFLTYFQNEAQLEKSRLLSDRFSAERPKGSFSTLEIQRTEQGDSAMYLCASSWNLASDTQYFGPGTRLTVL.

The genes are TRBV29-1 and TRBJ2-7, with 8 nucleotides matching TRBD1. Germline-derived CDR1 and CDR2 are SQVTM and ANQGSEA. The V segment lost 4 bases and the J segment 6 bases; nucleotides outside the gene matches: 8. CDR3 length equals 13 residues. The CDR3 bases are TGCAGCGTTGCGGGCAGGGGGCCGCTCGAGCAGTACTTC. Protein sequence: CSVAGRGPLEQYF.

The chain employs TRBV5-8 and TRBJ1-1; D gene uncertain. CDR3 length: 15 amino acids. Germline loops: CDR1 SGHTS, CDR2 YDEGEE. V lost 4 bases and J 1 base, leaving 14 bases between the germline ends. The CDR3 here is CASSPMRLGNTEAFF. The CDR3 nucleotides are TGTGCCAGCAGCCCTATGAGGCTAGGGAACACTGAAGCTTTCTTT.

The chain employs TRBV7-2 and TRBJ2-7; no firm D call. In germline, CDR1 is SGHTA, CDR2 FQGNSA. This CDR3 spans 13 amino acids. V was shortened by 6 bases and J by 4 bases, with 13 bases between the two germline ends. CDR3 bases: TGTGCCAGCAGTACGACGCCCGGTTACGAGCAGTACTTC. It yields the protein CASSTTPGYEQYF. Supplemented by reference TRBV7-2 and TRBJ2-7, the full variable domain reads GAGVSQSPSNKVTEKGKDVELRCDPISGHTALYWYRQSLGQGLEFLIYFQGNSAPDKSGLPSDRFSAERTGGSVSTLTIQRTQQEDSAVYLCASSTTPGYEQYFGPGTRLTVT.

This chain connects TRBV19 to TRBJ1-1; D remains ambiguous. V was cut by 5 bases and J by 1 base, with 8 bases left in between. Germline lookup yields CDR1 LNHDA and CDR2 SQIVND (reference sequence). The CDR3 has 13 amino acids. The CDR3: CASSPGRNTEAFF. The DNA for the CDR3 is TGTGCCAGTAGTCCTGGACGGAACACTGAAGCTTTCTTT.

V is TRBV28 and J is TRBJ2-7; 9 bases fit TRBD2. The V gene's germline CDR1 is MDHEN and CDR2 SYDVKM. The CDR3 has 15 amino acids. V lost 7 bases, J lost 0 bases, and 7 bases stayed unmatched. The CDR3 spells CASTRAGGSSYEQYF. The CDR3 DNA reads TGTGCCAGCACCCGAGCGGGAGGAAGCTCCTACGAGCAGTACTTC. Full variable domain (rest looked up from reference TRBV28 and TRBJ2-7): DVKVTQSSRYLVKRTGEKVFLECVQDMDHENMFWYRQDPGLGLRLIYFSYDVKMKEKGDIPEGYSVSREKKERFSLILESASTNQTSMYLCASTRAGGSSYEQYFGPGTRLTVT.

The chain links TRBV28 to TRBJ1-3, with a weak D call TRBD1 (5 bases). CDR1 is MDHEN, CDR2 SYDVKM, per germline. V was clipped by 6 bases and J by 8 bases, with 8 bases between them. The CDR3 spans 11 residues. CDR3 sequence reads: CASSQGDTIYF. The CDR3 nucleotides read TGTGCCAGCAGCCAGGGCGACACCATATATTTT.

The chain carries TRBV5-5 and TRBJ1-3; D ambiguous. Trimming removed 0 bases at V and 4 bases at J, with 5 bases between. This CDR3 has 13 amino acids. Germline values: CDR1 SGHKS, CDR2 YYEKEE (reference sequence). For the CDR3, the DNA is TGTGCCAGCAGCTTGGTAGCCGGAAACACCATATATTTT. It is translated as CASSLVAGNTIYF.

The J gene is TRBJ2-7, the V gene TRBV6-6; tentative D call: TRBD2 (6 bases). The germline V and J ends were trimmed by 5 bases and 0 bases, with 14 bases remaining between them. Germline CDR1 and CDR2: MNHNY and SVGAGI (reference sequence). CDR3 length: 15 residues. The CDR3 protein is CASSRSGDSSYEQYF. DNA of the CDR3: TGTGCCAGCAGTCGTAGCGGCGACAGCTCCTACGAGCAGTACTTC.

The chain uses TRBV7-2 and TRBJ1-4; D unresolved. The CDR3 is 15 amino acids. V was shortened by 5 bases and J by 4 bases, with 14 bases between the two germline ends. The germline gives CDR1 SGHTA, CDR2 FQGNSA. CDR3 region: CASSPRGDLNEKLFF. CDR3 bases: TGTGCCAGCAGCCCCCGCGGGGATCTTAATGAAAAACTGTTTTTT.

This chain joins TRBV28 and TRBJ2-2, with unresolved D. Trimming removed 2 bases at V and 7 bases at J, with 11 bases between. The germline V gene encodes CDR1 MDHEN and CDR2 SYDVKM. The CDR3 has 14 amino acids. The CDR3 sequence is CASSLASAGGELFF. The CDR3 DNA reads TGTGCCAGCAGTTTAGCATCGGCCGGCGGGGAGCTGTTTTTT.

For this clone: The identical CDR3 is also encoded by other nucleotide sequences in the sample. This chain connects TRBV2 to TRBJ2-2; D remains unclear. V lost 6 bases and J 6 bases, leaving 5 bases between the germline ends. Germline CDR1 SNHLY, CDR2 FYNNEI. The CDR3 sequence is 11 residues long. The CDR3 nucleotides read TGTGCCAGCAGGGGTTCCGGGGAGCTGTTTTTT. Translation: CASRGSGELFF.

The J gene is TRBJ1-2, the V gene TRBV5-1; D unclear. The germline CDR1 and CDR2 sequences are SGHRS and YFSETQ. CDR3 length: 13 residues. V lost 4 bases and J 8 bases, leaving 15 bases between the germline ends. CDR3 amino acids: CASSPGPGEGYTF. The DNA of the CDR3 is TGCGCCAGCAGCCCCGGGCCTGGGGAAGGCTACACCTTC.

The chain employs TRBV9 and TRBJ2-5; 9 bases map to TRBD2. This CDR3 is 17 amino acids long. Germline lookup yields CDR1 SGDLS and CDR2 YYNGEE. The trim removed 4 bases at V and 0 bases at J, leaving 10 bases unmatched. The CDR3 protein is CASSSTGTSYDQETQYF. As DNA, the CDR3 is TGTGCCAGCAGCTCGACCGGGACTAGCTACGACCAAGAGACCCAGTACTTC.

As to this clone: Additional DNA sequences in this sample encode the identical CDR3. The rearrangement links TRBV7-2 to TRBJ2-7; no reliable D call. V lost 1 base to trimming and J lost 0 bases, with 4 bases between them. Germline assignment: CDR1 SGHTA and CDR2 FQGNSA. The CDR3 is 13 residues long. The CDR3 protein is CASSLVDSYEQYF. DNA for the CDR3: TGTGCCAGCAGCTTAGTAGACTCCTACGAGCAGTACTTC.

This chain connects TRBV19 to TRBJ1-5, with 7 bases aligning to TRBD1. Trimming took 6 bases from V and 1 from J; bases not matched to a gene: 9. The CDR3 is 16 amino acids. The germline V gene has CDR1 LNHDA and CDR2 SQIVND (reference sequence). The CDR3 nucleotides are TGTGCCAGTAGGACCCAGGGGGGAAACAGCAATCAGCCCCAGCATTTT. Translation: CASRTQGGNSNQPQHF.

This clone was recorded once. The V gene is TRBV19, the J gene TRBJ1-2; 7 bases align to TRBD1. V trimming: 5 bases; J trimming: 4 bases; junction bases outside the gene matches: 7. From germline, CDR1 is LNHDA and CDR2 SQIVND (reference sequence). The CDR3 is made up of 14 amino acids. CDR3 in DNA: TGTGCCAGTAGTTATTATCCAGGGGGCTATGGCTACACCTTC. This gives the protein CASSYYPGGYGYTF.

The V gene is TRBV7-2, the J gene TRBJ2-1; TRBD2 matches 14 bases. J lost 0 bases, V lost 5 bases, and 6 bases had no gene match. The CDR3 spans 18 residues. CDR1 is SGHTA, CDR2 FQGNSA, per germline. CDR3 loop: CASSRGLAGVPSYNEQFF. The CDR3 DNA reads TGTGCCAGCAGCCGGGGACTAGCGGGAGTTCCCTCCTACAATGAGCAGTTCTTC.

The V call is TRBV11-2, the J call TRBJ1-1; unclear D gene. Trimming pared 1 base from V and 11 bases from J, leaving 8 bases between. The CDR3 runs to 11 residues. In germline, CDR1 is SGHAT, CDR2 FQNNGV. CDR3 sequence reads: CASSLGGFAFF. DNA of the CDR3: TGTGCCAGCAGCTTAGGAGGGTTCGCTTTCTTT.

V usage is TRBV19 and J usage is TRBJ2-1; 7 nucleotides align to TRBD1. The CDR3 extends over 14 amino acids. Unmatched junction bases numbered 4, after V lost 5 bases and J lost 3 bases. Germline V CDR1 and CDR2: LNHDA, SQIVND (reference sequence). This CDR3 is CASSPGQVYNEQFF. Written as DNA, the CDR3 is TGTGCCAGTAGTCCTGGACAGGTCTACAATGAGCAGTTCTTC.

This clone came up a few times. The rearrangement uses TRBV21-1 and TRBJ1-1; the D call in the table, TRBD1, was not verified against the DNA. TRBV21-1 is assigned pseudogene status. The CDR3 contains 13 residues. The CDR3 nucleotides read TGTGCCAGCAGCAAAGTACGGACAGGGGTTGCTTTCTTT. Protein sequence: CASSKVRTGVAFF.

The chain has TRBV11-2 and TRBJ2-5, with TRBD2 matching over 10 bases. Germline trimming cut 3 bases from V and 5 bases from J; bases unmatched to any gene: 12. CDR3 length equals 17 residues. The germline gives CDR1 SGHAT, CDR2 FQNNGV. The DNA of the CDR3 is TGTGCCAGCAGCTTCTTCAGCGGGAGGGCCCTCTATGAGACCCAGTACTTC. It specifies CASSFFSGRALYETQYF.